This T cell receptor beta chain was documented in a study of T cells in Graves' hyperthyroidism and ophthalmopathy. This clonotype was seen at least ten times. V was cut by 2 bases and J by 2 bases, with 12 bases left in between. The CDR3 spans 15 residues. Looked up from germline, CDR1 is MNHEY and CDR2 is SVGEGT. The source material, RNA transcripts, was used to amplify TCR beta CDR3 regions. HTBI primers were used for first-round RT-PCR of the TCR CDR3. TCRdb reprocessed the multiplex PCR reads via MiXCR and lists one record per CDR3 protein. Here the sample spans about 590,000 distinct CDR3 sequences, around 14% being singletons.

The receptor was isolated from a woman aged 30 to 39 with Graves' hyperthyroidism. The chain has TRBV6-2 or TRBV6-3 and TRBJ1-1, with D possibly TRBD1 on 6 matching bases. The sequenced sample consisted of blood. Here the CDR3 reads CASSYEGGANTEAFF. In nucleotides, the CDR3 is TGTGCCAGCAGTTACGAAGGGGGGGCCAACACTGAAGCTTTCTTT.